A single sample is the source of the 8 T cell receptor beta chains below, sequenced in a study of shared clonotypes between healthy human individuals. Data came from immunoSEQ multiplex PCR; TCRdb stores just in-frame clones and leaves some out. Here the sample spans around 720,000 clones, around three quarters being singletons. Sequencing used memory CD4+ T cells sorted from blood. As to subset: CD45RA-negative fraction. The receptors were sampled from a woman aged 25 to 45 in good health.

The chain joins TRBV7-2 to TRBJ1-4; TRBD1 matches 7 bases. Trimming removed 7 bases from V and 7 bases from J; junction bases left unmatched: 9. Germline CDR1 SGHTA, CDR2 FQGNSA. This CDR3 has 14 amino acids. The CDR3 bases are TGTGCCAGCACCCGACAGGGTCTTAGTGAAAAACTGTTTTTT. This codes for CASTRQGLSEKLFF.

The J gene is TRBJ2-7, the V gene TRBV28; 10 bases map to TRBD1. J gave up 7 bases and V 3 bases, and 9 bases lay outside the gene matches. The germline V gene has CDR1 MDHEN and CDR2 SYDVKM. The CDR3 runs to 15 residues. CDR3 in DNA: TGTGCCAGCAGTTTCCCAAGACAGGGGGCGAGGGAGCAGTACTTC. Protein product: CASSFPRQGAREQYF.

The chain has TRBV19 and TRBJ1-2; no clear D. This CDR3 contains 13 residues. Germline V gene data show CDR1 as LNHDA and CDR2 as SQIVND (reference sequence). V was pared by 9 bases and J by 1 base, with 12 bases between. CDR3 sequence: CASTRGVNYGYTF. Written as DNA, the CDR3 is TGTGCCAGCACCCGTGGGGTTAACTATGGCTACACCTTC. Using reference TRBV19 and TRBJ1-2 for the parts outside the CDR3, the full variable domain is DGGITQSPKYLFRKEGQNVTLSCEQNLNHDAMYWYRQDPGQGLRLIYYSQIVNDFQKGDIAEGYSVSREKKESFPLTVTSAQKNPTAFYLCASTRGVNYGYTFGSGTRLTVV.

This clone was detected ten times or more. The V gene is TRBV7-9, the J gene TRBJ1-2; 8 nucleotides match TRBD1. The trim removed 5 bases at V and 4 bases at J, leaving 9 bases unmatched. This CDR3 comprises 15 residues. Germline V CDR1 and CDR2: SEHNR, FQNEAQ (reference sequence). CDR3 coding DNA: TGTGCCAGCAGCACGCACAGGGGGGAGGGCTATGGCTACACCTTC. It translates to CASSTHRGEGYGYTF.

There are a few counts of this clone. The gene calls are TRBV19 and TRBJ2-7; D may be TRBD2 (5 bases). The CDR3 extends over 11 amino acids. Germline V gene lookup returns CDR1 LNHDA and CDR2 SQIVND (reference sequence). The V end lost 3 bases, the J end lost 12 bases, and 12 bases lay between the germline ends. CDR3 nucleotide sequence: TGTGCCAGTAGTATGGGCCGAGGGATGTACTTC. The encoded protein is CASSMGRGMYF.

In DNA form, the CDR3 reads TGTGCCATCAGTGAGTCAATCCAGACGAGTGCAACTAATGAAAAACTGTTTTTT. Translating gives CAISESIQTSATNEKLFF. The rearrangement links TRBV10-3 to TRBJ1-4; no definite D call. Germline V gene data show CDR1 as ENHRY and CDR2 as SYGVKD. CDR3 size: 18 residues. V gave up 0 bases and J gave up 0 bases, with 14 bases separating them.

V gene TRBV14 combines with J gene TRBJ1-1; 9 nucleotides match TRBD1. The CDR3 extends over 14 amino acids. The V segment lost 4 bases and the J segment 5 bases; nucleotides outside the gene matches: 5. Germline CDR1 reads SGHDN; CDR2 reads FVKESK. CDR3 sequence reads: CASSPQGAWTEAFF. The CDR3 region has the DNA TGTGCCAGCAGCCCACAGGGGGCTTGGACTGAAGCTTTCTTT.

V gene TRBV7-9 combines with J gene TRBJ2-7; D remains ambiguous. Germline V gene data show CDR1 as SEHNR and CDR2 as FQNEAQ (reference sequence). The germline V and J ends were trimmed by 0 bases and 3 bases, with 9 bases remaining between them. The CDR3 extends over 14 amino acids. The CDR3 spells CASSLAGSFYEQYF. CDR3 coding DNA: TGTGCCAGCAGCTTAGCGGGTAGCTTCTACGAGCAGTACTTC.